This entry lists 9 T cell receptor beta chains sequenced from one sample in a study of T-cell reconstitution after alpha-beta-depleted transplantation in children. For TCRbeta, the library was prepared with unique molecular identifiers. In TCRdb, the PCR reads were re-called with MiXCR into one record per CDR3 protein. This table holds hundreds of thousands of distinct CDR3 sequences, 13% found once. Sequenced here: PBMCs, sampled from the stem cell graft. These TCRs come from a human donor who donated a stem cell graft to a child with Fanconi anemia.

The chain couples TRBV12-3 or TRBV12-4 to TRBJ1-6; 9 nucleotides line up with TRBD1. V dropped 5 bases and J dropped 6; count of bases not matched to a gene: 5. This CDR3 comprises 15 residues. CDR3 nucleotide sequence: TGTGCCAGCAGTCTCGGGACAGGGTTTAATTCACCCCTCCACTTT. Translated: CASSLGTGFNSPLHF.

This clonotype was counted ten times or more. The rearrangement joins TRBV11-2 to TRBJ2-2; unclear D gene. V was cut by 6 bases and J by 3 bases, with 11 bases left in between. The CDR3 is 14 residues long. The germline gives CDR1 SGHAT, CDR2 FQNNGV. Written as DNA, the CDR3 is TGTGCCAGCAGTCAGGCGAGGTACACCGGGGAGCTGTTTTTT. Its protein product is CASSQARYTGELFF.

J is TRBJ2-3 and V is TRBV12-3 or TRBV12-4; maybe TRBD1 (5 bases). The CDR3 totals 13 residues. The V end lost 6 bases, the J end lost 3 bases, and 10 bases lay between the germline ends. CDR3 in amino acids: CASSRQRTDTQYF. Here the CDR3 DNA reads TGTGCCAGCAGCAGACAGAGAACAGATACGCAGTATTTT.

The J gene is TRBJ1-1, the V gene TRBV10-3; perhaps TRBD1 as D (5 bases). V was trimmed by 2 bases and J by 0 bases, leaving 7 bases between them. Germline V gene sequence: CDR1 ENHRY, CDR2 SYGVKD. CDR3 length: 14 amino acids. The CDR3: CAISETGMNTEAFF. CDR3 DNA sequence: TGTGCCATCAGTGAGACAGGCATGAACACTGAAGCTTTCTTT.

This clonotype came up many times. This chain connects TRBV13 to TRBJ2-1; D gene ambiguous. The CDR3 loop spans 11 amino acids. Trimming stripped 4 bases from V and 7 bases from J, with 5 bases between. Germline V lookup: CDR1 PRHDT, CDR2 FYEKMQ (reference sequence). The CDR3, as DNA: TGTGCCAGCAGCTGGGTTAATGAGCAGTTCTTC. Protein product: CASSWVNEQFF. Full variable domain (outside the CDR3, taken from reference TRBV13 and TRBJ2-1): AAGVIQSPRHLIKEKRETATLKCYPIPRHDTVYWYQQGPGQDPQFLISFYEKMQSDKGSIPDRFSAQQFSDYHSELNMSSLELGDSALYFCASSWVNEQFFGPGTRLTVL.

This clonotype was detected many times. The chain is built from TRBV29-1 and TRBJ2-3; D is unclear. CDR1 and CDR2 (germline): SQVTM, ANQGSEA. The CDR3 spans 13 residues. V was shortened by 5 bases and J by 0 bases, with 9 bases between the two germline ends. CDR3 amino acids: CSVKGRSTDTQYF. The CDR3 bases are TGCAGCGTTAAAGGGCGGAGCACAGATACGCAGTATTTT.

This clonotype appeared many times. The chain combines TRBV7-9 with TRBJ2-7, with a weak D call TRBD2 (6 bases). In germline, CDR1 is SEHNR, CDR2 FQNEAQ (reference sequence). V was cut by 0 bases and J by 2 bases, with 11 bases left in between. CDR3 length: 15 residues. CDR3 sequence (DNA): TGTGCCAGCAGCTTAGCTGGCGGAGGGACCTACGAGCAGTACTTC. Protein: CASSLAGGGTYEQYF.

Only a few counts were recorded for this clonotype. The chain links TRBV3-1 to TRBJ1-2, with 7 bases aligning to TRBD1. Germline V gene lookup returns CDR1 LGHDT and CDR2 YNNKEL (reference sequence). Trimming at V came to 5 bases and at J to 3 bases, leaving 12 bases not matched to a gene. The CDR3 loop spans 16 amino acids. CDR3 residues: CASSYSSQGGDYGYTF. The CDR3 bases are TGTGCCAGCAGCTACTCAAGTCAGGGGGGGGACTATGGCTACACCTTC. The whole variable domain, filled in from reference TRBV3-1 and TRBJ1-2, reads DTAVSQTPKYLVTQMGNDKSIKCEQNLGHDTMYWYKQDSKKFLKIMFSYNNKELIINETVPNRFSPKSPDKAHLNLHINSLELGDSAVYFCASSYSSQGGDYGYTFGSGTRLTVV.

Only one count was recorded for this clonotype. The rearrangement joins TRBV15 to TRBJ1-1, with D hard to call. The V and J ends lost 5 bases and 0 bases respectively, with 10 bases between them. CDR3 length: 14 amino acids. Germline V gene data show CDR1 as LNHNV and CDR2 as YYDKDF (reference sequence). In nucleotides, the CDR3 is TGTGCCACCAGCCGAAAACAAGTGAACACTGAAGCTTTCTTT. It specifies CATSRKQVNTEAFF.